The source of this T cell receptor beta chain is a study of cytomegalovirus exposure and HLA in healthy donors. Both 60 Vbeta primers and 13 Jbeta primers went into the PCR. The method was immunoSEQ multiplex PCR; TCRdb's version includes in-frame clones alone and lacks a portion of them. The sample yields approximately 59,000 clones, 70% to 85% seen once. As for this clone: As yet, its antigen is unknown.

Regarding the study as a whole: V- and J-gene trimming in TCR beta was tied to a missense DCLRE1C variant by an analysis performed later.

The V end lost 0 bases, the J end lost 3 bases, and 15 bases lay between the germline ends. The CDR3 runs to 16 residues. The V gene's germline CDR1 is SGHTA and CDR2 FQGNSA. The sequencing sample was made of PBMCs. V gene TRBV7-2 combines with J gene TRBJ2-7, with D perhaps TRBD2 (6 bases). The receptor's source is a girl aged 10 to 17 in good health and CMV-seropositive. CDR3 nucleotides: TGTGCCAGCAGCTTAGCTAGCGCGGGACCTCGCTACGAGCAGTACTTC. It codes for CASSLASAGPRYEQYF.